Presented here are 11 T cell receptor beta chains from one specimen sequenced in a study of OX40 agonist ivuxolimab in advanced cancers. Profiled with immunoSEQ multiplex PCR; TCRdb holds only in-frame clones, not every one. The data contain about 80,000 clones, around nine tenths of them seen just once; the ten biggest clones take up around 0.31%. Here the sequenced sample was CD4+ or CD8+ T cells sorted from blood, taken in a trial of the OX40 agonist ivuxolimab. These receptor sequences come from an adult with an advanced solid tumor such as melanoma, head and neck, liver or kidney cancer.

The CDR3 loop is CASSRAFYTGELFF. The CDR3 DNA follows: TGTGCCAGCAGCCGGGCTTTTTACACCGGGGAGCTGTTTTTT. This chain uses TRBV2 with TRBJ2-2, with D unresolved. This CDR3 contains 14 residues. V lost 6 bases to trimming and J lost 3 bases, with 11 bases between them. Per the germline V gene, CDR1 is SNHLY and CDR2 is FYNNEI. The whole variable domain, remainder taken from reference TRBV2 and TRBJ2-2, is EPEVTQTPSHQVTQMGQEVILRCVPISNHLYFYWYRQILGQKVEFLVSFYNNEISEKSEIFDDQFSVERPDGSNFTLKIRSTKLEDSAMYFCASSRAFYTGELFFGEGSRLTVL.

The chain links TRBV19 to TRBJ1-2; D is uncertain. Germline V CDR1 and CDR2: LNHDA, SQIVND (reference sequence). The CDR3 runs 12 residues. V was shortened by 3 bases and J by 8 bases, with 10 bases between the two germline ends. CDR3: CASSIGWQGYTF. The CDR3 coding sequence is TGTGCCAGTAGTATCGGCTGGCAGGGCTACACCTTC.

This clone was seen a handful of times. The chain uses TRBV10-3 and TRBJ1-2; D is unresolved. This CDR3 region has 13 residues. Between the trimmed V and J ends, which lost 7 bases and 11 bases, there was a span of 20 bases. Germline lookup yields CDR1 ENHRY and CDR2 SYGVKD. The CDR3 reads CAITGLGGSLYTF. CDR3 bases: TGTGCCATCACGGGGTTGGGAGGTTCGCTTTACACCTTC.

V gene TRBV7-3 combines with J gene TRBJ2-7; 8 nucleotides align to TRBD2. Germline V gives CDR1 SGHTA, CDR2 FQGTGA. The V segment lost 1 base and the J segment 3 bases; nucleotides outside the gene matches: 2. The CDR3 length is 14 residues. The CDR3 loop reads CASSLNRGGYEQYF. The CDR3 nucleotides read TGTGCCAGCAGCTTAAACCGGGGGGGCTACGAGCAGTACTTC.

DNA of the CDR3: TGTGCCAGCAGCACGGGACAGGGGGGAACCGGGGAGCTGTTTTTT. Protein sequence: CASSTGQGGTGELFF. The chain uses TRBV5-4 and TRBJ2-2, with 11 bases matching TRBD1. V lost 4 bases, J lost 5 bases, and 4 bases stayed unmatched. This CDR3 is built from 15 residues. CDR1 and CDR2 (germline): SGHNT, YYREEE (reference sequence).

The V gene is TRBV4-2, the J gene TRBJ1-4; the D gene is possibly TRBD1 (6 bases). The germline V gene has CDR1 LGHNA and CDR2 YNFKEQ. The CDR3 covers 14 residues. The V and J ends lost 5 bases and 5 bases respectively, with 12 bases between them. The CDR3 loop reads CASSVQGSNEKLFF. CDR3 nucleotides: TGTGCCAGCAGCGTACAGGGATCAAATGAAAAACTGTTTTTT.

This chain uses TRBV7-3 with TRBJ2-6, with D maybe TRBD2 (5 bases). From germline, CDR1 is SGHTA and CDR2 FQGTGA. V dropped 5 bases and J dropped 0 bases, with 17 bases sitting between them. The CDR3 has 18 residues. The CDR3 DNA reads as TGTGCCAGCAGCCCCCAGCGGCCTTTACTCTCTGGGGCCAACGTCCTGACTTTC. Translated: CASSPQRPLLSGANVLTF. The full variable domain, rest sourced from reference TRBV7-3 and TRBJ2-6, is GAGVSQTPSNKVTEKGKYVELRCDPISGHTALYWYRQSLGQGPEFLIYFQGTGAADDSGLPNDRFFAVRPEGSVSTLKIQRTERGDSAVYLCASSPQRPLLSGANVLTFGAGSRLTVL.

The chain links TRBV7-8 to TRBJ2-7; TRBD2 agrees at 15 bases. Trimming took 3 bases from V and 6 from J; bases not matched to a gene: 3. The germline CDR1 and CDR2 sequences are SGHVS and FQNEAQ. This CDR3 has 15 amino acids. The chain's CDR3 is CASSFGLAGGLEQYF. The CDR3 DNA reads as TGTGCCAGCAGCTTCGGACTAGCGGGAGGGCTCGAGCAGTACTTC.

The chain recombines TRBV6-1 with TRBJ1-2, with D unresolved. This CDR3 comprises 13 residues. Germline V gene sequence: CDR1 MNHNS, CDR2 SASEGT. Between the trimmed V and J ends, which lost 2 bases and 6 bases, there was a span of 10 bases. This CDR3 is CASSETEGHGYTF. In DNA form, the CDR3 reads TGTGCCAGCAGTGAAACAGAGGGCCATGGCTACACCTTC.

This chain connects TRBV5-1 to TRBJ2-3; a possible D gene is TRBD2 (8 bases). Trimming took 4 bases from V and 4 from J, leaving 22 bases between them. The CDR3 spans 17 residues. Germline-derived CDR1 and CDR2 are SGHRS and YFSETQ. The CDR3 region has the DNA TGCGCCAGCAGCCTCAGACAGGGCGGGGGGCGTGCAGATACGCAGTATTTT. Amino acid sequence: CASSLRQGGGRADTQYF.

The V call is TRBV9, the J call TRBJ1-3; D unresolved. Deletions cut 0 bases from V and 0 bases from J, with 7 bases between. There are 15 residues in the CDR3. Germline V gene lookup returns CDR1 SGDLS and CDR2 YYNGEE. CDR3 sequence reads: CASSVDHVSGNTIYF. Written as DNA, the CDR3 is TGTGCCAGCAGCGTAGACCACGTCTCTGGAAACACCATATATTTT.